A selection of T cell receptor beta chains follows, all from one sample in a study of CXCR3-negative and CXCR3-positive naive CD8 T cells. After re-calling the 5' RACE reads, TCRdb lists one entry per CDR3 protein, DNA absent. The sample holds around 95,000 distinct CDR3 sequences. Sequencing was done on a sample of naive CXCR3+ CD8+ T cells from blood. Receptor source: a human donor in good health. Some clones in this sample may be carry-over from other donors' samples. The CDR3 runs from the conserved cysteine through the conserved F or W.

j_gene: TRBJ2-2
v_gene: TRBV27
CDR3aa: CASSLFRGGSNTGELFF

j_gene: TRBJ2-2
v_gene: TRBV29-1
CDR3aa: CSVGVTGLTGELFF

j_gene: TRBJ2-1
v_gene: TRBV12-3/TRBV12-4
CDR3aa: CASTPGPRYEQFF

j_gene: TRBJ2-1
v_gene: TRBV2
CDR3aa: CASTGWDRGYNEQFF

j_gene: TRBJ2-1
v_gene: TRBV4-3
CDR3aa: CPSSPGGGLENEQFF

j_gene: TRBJ2-7
v_gene: TRBV6-5
CDR3aa: CASSSFLNSYEQYF

j_gene: TRBJ2-3
v_gene: TRBV7-9
CDR3aa: CASSLQVVTDTQYF

j_gene: TRBJ2-1
v_gene: TRBV7-9
CDR3aa: CASSGWPGTSNNEQFF

j_gene: TRBJ2-1
v_gene: TRBV11-1
CDR3aa: CASSLLDSYNEQFF

j_gene: TRBJ2-1
v_gene: TRBV29-1
CDR3aa: CSVELWDGGGSYNEQFF

j_gene: TRBJ2-7
v_gene: TRBV6-5
CDR3aa: CASSYAGAYEQYF

j_gene: TRBJ2-1
v_gene: TRBV21-1
CDR3aa: CASSGDRGLSYNEQFF

j_gene: TRBJ1-2
v_gene: TRBV7-2
CDR3aa: CASSLSDYPLSGYTF

j_gene: TRBJ2-2
v_gene: TRBV9
CDR3aa: CASSISGGELFF

j_gene: TRBJ1-5
v_gene: TRBV15
CDR3aa: CATSRDPRDGNSPQHF

j_gene: TRBJ2-2
v_gene: TRBV28
CDR3aa: CASSPRLAGGPGELFF

j_gene: TRBJ2-1
v_gene: TRBV18
CDR3aa: CASSPPSSNEQFF

j_gene: TRBJ2-7
v_gene: TRBV7-2
CDR3aa: CASSRSSYEQYF

j_gene: TRBJ1-1
v_gene: TRBV14
CDR3aa: CASSQRAQGFDEAFF

j_gene: TRBJ1-1
v_gene: TRBV5-4
CDR3aa: CASSFSWGAFDTEAFF

j_gene: TRBJ2-7
v_gene: TRBV9
CDR3aa: CASSVVSGREQYF

j_gene: TRBJ1-4
v_gene: TRBV25-1
CDR3aa: CASSEGTGASEKLFF

j_gene: TRBJ1-2
v_gene: TRBV29-1
CDR3aa: CSVEVRRVSSTNYGYTF

j_gene: TRBJ1-2
v_gene: TRBV6-5
CDR3aa: CASSYDSIGVSYGYTF

j_gene: TRBJ1-2
v_gene: TRBV7-9
CDR3aa: CASSELPGTPEKNYGYTF

j_gene: TRBJ2-1
v_gene: TRBV7-9
CDR3aa: CASSLVSRGGDNEQFF

j_gene: TRBJ2-2
v_gene: TRBV5-6
CDR3aa: CASSPARGDTGELFF

j_gene: TRBJ2-5
v_gene: TRBV25-1
CDR3aa: CASSQGTGGAETQYF

j_gene: TRBJ2-7
v_gene: TRBV10-3
CDR3aa: CAITDTTPSYEQYF

j_gene: TRBJ2-2
v_gene: TRBV29-1
CDR3aa: CSVEGGREHTGELFF

j_gene: TRBJ2-7
v_gene: TRBV5-1
CDR3aa: CASNPGTGGMYEQYF

j_gene: TRBJ1-4
v_gene: TRBV5-6
CDR3aa: CASSLAGGNEKLFF

j_gene: TRBJ1-2
v_gene: TRBV5-6
CDR3aa: CASSSQFAPQDYGYTF

j_gene: TRBJ2-2
v_gene: TRBV7-9
CDR3aa: CASSLPLKGAINTGELFF

j_gene: TRBJ2-3
v_gene: TRBV5-1
CDR3aa: CASSLRIAGGSTDTQYF

j_gene: TRBJ2-1
v_gene: TRBV11-2
CDR3aa: CASSLVTGGAEDEQFF

j_gene: TRBJ1-5
v_gene: TRBV27
CDR3aa: CASSPVGEDQPQHF

j_gene: TRBJ1-1
v_gene: TRBV28
CDR3aa: CASSVDRARNTEAFF

j_gene: TRBJ2-1
v_gene: TRBV28
CDR3aa: CASEKGAGVDNEQFF

j_gene: TRBJ2-7
v_gene: TRBV7-8
CDR3aa: CASSLLARGEDEQYF

j_gene: TRBJ2-1
v_gene: TRBV19
CDR3aa: CASSTNRGPRYEQFF

j_gene: TRBJ1-5
v_gene: TRBV12-3/TRBV12-4
CDR3aa: CANSWGLNQPQHF

j_gene: TRBJ2-7
v_gene: TRBV29-1
CDR3aa: CSVEEESRAEEYEQYF

j_gene: TRBJ2-1
v_gene: TRBV7-9
CDR3aa: CASSLVDDDEQFF

j_gene: TRBJ2-3
v_gene: TRBV6-2/TRBV6-3
CDR3aa: CASSYSKMRNTDTQYF

j_gene: TRBJ2-1
v_gene: TRBV9
CDR3aa: CASSERSDGGDPYNEQFF

j_gene: TRBJ2-1
v_gene: TRBV5-1
CDR3aa: CASSFPSGGAIELFF

j_gene: TRBJ2-2
v_gene: TRBV29-1
CDR3aa: CSVFYTNTGELFF

j_gene: TRBJ2-1
v_gene: TRBV23-1
CDR3aa: CASSHLLAGGLRYYNEQFF